These T cell receptor beta chains were read from a single sample in a study of shared clonotypes between healthy human individuals. The method was immunoSEQ multiplex PCR; TCRdb's version includes in-frame clones alone and lacks a portion of them. The sample contains roughly 1 million clones, approximately 76% of which appear only once. Material for sequencing was memory CD4+ T cells sorted from blood. These receptors came from a man aged 18 to 29 in good health. Both conserved end residues are part of each CDR3. Each record gives: clone size, J gene, D gene, V gene, CDR3 protein, CDR3 DNA. A D gene is named only where the DNA matches it firmly. The size entry is marked missing in some rows and otherwise reads once, few, many or a size class.

NA,TRBJ2-7,NA,TRBV6-5,CASGGARDVSYEQYF,TGTGCCAGCGGCGGAGCCCGGGACGTTTCCTACGAGCAGTACTTC
NA,TRBJ2-5,TRBD1,TRBV4-1,CASSQAGGQGKTQYF,TGCGCCAGCAGCCAAGCCGGGGGACAGGGGAAGACCCAGTACTTC
NA,TRBJ2-3,TRBD2,TRBV7-2,CASSLGGFSGRTDTQYF,TGTGCCAGCAGCTTAGGGGGCTTTAGCGGGAGAACAGATACGCAGTATTTT
NA,TRBJ1-2,NA,TRBV19,CASSIRREVYYGYTF,TGTGCCAGTAGTATTCGGAGAGAGGTCTACTATGGCTACACCTTC
few,TRBJ1-1,NA,TRBV29-1,CSVARVTEAFF,TGCAGCGTTGCGAGGGTCACTGAAGCTTTCTTT
NA,TRBJ2-3,TRBD1,TRBV5-5,CASSFGQGFTDTQYF,TGTGCCAGCAGCTTTGGACAGGGGTTCACAGATACGCAGTATTTT
few,TRBJ1-1,NA,TRBV5-8,CASSLTPRSNTEAFF,TGTGCCAGCAGCTTAACCCCTCGATCGAACACTGAAGCTTTCTTT
NA,TRBJ2-3,TRBD1,TRBV18,CASSPVTGGADTQYF,TGTGCCAGCTCACCAGTGACAGGGGGCGCAGATACGCAGTATTTT
NA,TRBJ1-5,NA,TRBV6-5,CASSEQNSNQPQHF,TGTGCCAGCAGCGAACAGAATAGCAATCAGCCCCAGCATTTT
NA,TRBJ2-6,NA,TRBV30,CACVASGANVLTF,TGTGCTTGCGTTGCCTCTGGGGCCAACGTCCTGACTTTC
NA,TRBJ2-5,NA,TRBV25-1,CASSVGGPQETQYF,TGTGCCAGCAGTGTAGGAGGACCTCAAGAGACCCAGTACTTC
NA,TRBJ2-5,NA,TRBV7-6,CASSLLHQETQYF,TGTGCCAGCAGCTTACTACACCAAGAGACCCAGTACTTC
few,TRBJ1-1,NA,TRBV9,CASSPPGSNTEAFF,TGTGCCAGCAGCCCTCCGGGAAGTAACACTGAAGCTTTCTTT
NA,TRBJ2-5,TRBD1,TRBV4-1,CASSQEGQGKETQYF,TGCGCCAGCAGCCAAGAGGGACAGGGGAAGGAGACCCAGTACTTC
NA,TRBJ1-6,TRBD1,TRBV7-8,CASSMRTTGGASNSPLHF,TGTGCCAGCAGCATGCGTACAACAGGGGGCGCATCAAATTCACCCCTCCACTTT
NA,TRBJ2-5,TRBD2,TRBV7-2,CASSLDGGDWETQYF,TGTGCCAGCAGCTTAGATGGGGGGGACTGGGAGACCCAGTACTTC
NA,TRBJ2-2,NA,TRBV18,CASSGYGRNTGELFF,TGTGCCAGCTCAGGTTACGGCCGGAACACCGGGGAGCTGTTTTTT
NA,TRBJ2-5,NA,TRBV21-1,CASSPPAPSGETQYF,TGTGCCAGCAGCCCCCCGGCCCCGTCCGGGGAGACCCAGTACTTC
NA,TRBJ1-5,NA,TRBV30,CAWGDGRNQPQHF,TGTGCCTGGGGGGACGGGCGTAATCAGCCTCAGCATTTT
NA,TRBJ2-5,NA,TRBV6-5,CASSYSPGGWETQYF,TGTGCCAGCAGTTACTCTCCGGGGGGCTGGGAGACCCAGTACTTC
NA,TRBJ2-1,TRBD1,TRBV5-1,CASSRQGAYNEQFF,TGCGCCAGCAGCCGACAGGGGGCCTACAATGAGCAGTTCTTC
NA,TRBJ2-1,TRBD2,TRBV6-1,CASRGRTSGYNEQFF,TGTGCCAGCAGGGGTAGGACTAGCGGATACAATGAGCAGTTCTTC